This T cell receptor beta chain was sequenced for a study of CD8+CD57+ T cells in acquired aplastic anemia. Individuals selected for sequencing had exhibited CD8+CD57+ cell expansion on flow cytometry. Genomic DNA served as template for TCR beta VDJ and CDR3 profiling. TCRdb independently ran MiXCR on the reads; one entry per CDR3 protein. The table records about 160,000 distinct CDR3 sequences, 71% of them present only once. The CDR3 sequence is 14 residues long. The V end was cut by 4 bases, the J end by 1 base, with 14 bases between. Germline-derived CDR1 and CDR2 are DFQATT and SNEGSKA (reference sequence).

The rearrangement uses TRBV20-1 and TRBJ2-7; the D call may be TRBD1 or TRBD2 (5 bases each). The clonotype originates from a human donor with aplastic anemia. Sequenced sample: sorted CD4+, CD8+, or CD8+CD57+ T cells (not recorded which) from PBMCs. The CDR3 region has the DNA TGCAGTGCTACCCGGGACGGGGTTTCCTACGAGCAGTACTTC. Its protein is CSATRDGVSYEQYF.